One and the same sample provided the 17 T cell receptor beta chains below, sequenced in a study of blood T cell repertoires in COVID-19. The method was immunoSEQ multiplex PCR; TCRdb's version includes in-frame clones alone and lacks a portion of them. The top ten clones hold more than 0.9% of a sample with approximately 120,000 clones, roughly 84% of them seen once. Sequenced input: peripheral blood. These receptors were collected from a woman older than 75 with acute or convalescent COVID-19.

CDR3 coding DNA: TGTGCCAGCAGCGCCAGCGGGAGGGCCTCGGACGAGCAGTACTTC. Translating it yields CASSASGRASDEQYF. The chain uses TRBV9 and TRBJ2-7, with 10 bases that match TRBD2. The CDR3 has 15 amino acids. V lost 3 bases, J lost 5 bases, and 8 bases stayed unmatched. CDR1 and CDR2 (germline): SGDLS, YYNGEE.

A few counts support this clone. The CDR3 reads CSASGGTGPFGETQYF. The CDR3 region has the DNA TGCAGTGCTAGTGGGGGTACAGGGCCATTTGGGGAGACCCAGTACTTC. This rearrangement joins TRBV20-1 to TRBJ2-5; D is possibly TRBD1 (6 bases). Trimming left V 3 bases short and J 5 bases short, with 22 bases between. The CDR3 extends over 16 amino acids. Germline CDR1 and CDR2: DFQATT and SNEGSKA (reference sequence).

The J gene is TRBJ1-5, the V gene TRBV6-1, with 7 positions matching TRBD1. V lost 4 bases, J lost 5 bases, and 11 bases stayed unmatched. The CDR3 length is 16 residues. The germline V gene encodes CDR1 MNHNS and CDR2 SASEGT. The CDR3 bases are TGTGCCAGCAGTGCTAACAGGGGCGGAAGAGATCAGCCCCAGCATTTT. It encodes CASSANRGGRDQPQHF.

This chain uses TRBV28 with TRBJ1-2; TRBD1 matches 8 bases. Germline CDR1 MDHEN, CDR2 SYDVKM. V was pared by 3 bases and J by 2 bases, with 14 bases of the junction left unmatched. This CDR3 spans 18 amino acids. The CDR3 sequence: CASSFYGYGTGSNYGYTF. The DNA of the CDR3 is TGTGCCAGCAGTTTCTACGGTTATGGGACAGGAAGCAACTATGGCTACACCTTC.

The rearrangement uses TRBV5-1 and TRBJ2-2; 8 nucleotides line up with TRBD2. This CDR3 has 16 amino acids. Germline lookup yields CDR1 SGHRS and CDR2 YFSETQ. V trimming: 0 bases; J trimming: 4 bases; junction bases outside the gene matches: 5. The chain's CDR3 is CASSLAPGGVTGELFF. The CDR3 DNA reads TGCGCCAGCAGCTTGGCACCGGGAGGGGTCACCGGGGAGCTGTTTTTT.

This clone was recorded a few times. The chain combines TRBV6-1 with TRBJ2-3, with a tentative D call TRBD2 (5 bases). CDR3 size: 14 residues. Germline assignment: CDR1 MNHNS and CDR2 SASEGT. Deletions cut 1 base from V and 2 bases from J, with 7 bases between. CDR3 bases: TGTGCCAGCAGTGAAGGGACTCACACAGATACGCAGTATTTT. This sequence encodes CASSEGTHTDTQYF.

This clone was seen once. The genes are TRBV5-4 and TRBJ2-3, with D hard to call. Germline CDR1 SGHNT, CDR2 YYREEE (reference sequence). The CDR3 consists of 15 residues. V gave up 2 bases and J gave up 0 bases, with 10 bases separating them. CDR3 bases: TGTGCCAGCAGCTTCAAGAGGTCTAGCACAGATACGCAGTATTTT. Amino acids: CASSFKRSSTDTQYF.

The genes are TRBV5-1 and TRBJ2-2, with TRBD1 identical over 9 bases. In germline, CDR1 is SGHRS, CDR2 YFSETQ. The CDR3 is 16 residues long. V lost 4 bases to trimming and J lost 0 bases; unmatched junction nucleotides: 4. CDR3 coding DNA: TGCGCCAGCAGCCCCACAGGGGGCGCGAACACCGGGGAGCTGTTTTTT. Amino acids: CASSPTGGANTGELFF.

As DNA, the CDR3 is TGTGCCAGCAGCTCCGGGACATTCTATGGCTACACCTTC. This encodes CASSSGTFYGYTF. The chain combines TRBV5-4 with TRBJ1-2; the D gene is possibly TRBD1 (6 bases). The V gene's germline CDR1 is SGHNT and CDR2 YYREEE (reference sequence). The CDR3 is 13 amino acids. The ends were cut back, 3 bases at V and 4 bases at J, with 10 bases in the middle.

About this clone itself: The sample has other DNA sequences that encode this CDR3 too. The chain combines TRBV6-1 with TRBJ2-2; 7 bases match TRBD1. CDR3 length: 15 residues. With 2 bases clipped from V and 4 bases from J, the junction kept 4 bases outside the gene matches. CDR1 and CDR2 (germline): MNHNS, SASEGT. CDR3 residues: CASSEQQGSTGELFF. CDR3 coding DNA: TGTGCCAGCAGTGAACAACAGGGGAGCACCGGGGAGCTGTTTTTT.

This chain connects TRBV3-1 (or the pseudogene TRBV3-2) to TRBJ1-1; D gene uncertain. This CDR3 has 13 amino acids. Trimming shortened V by 3 bases and J by 1 base, and 6 bases separated the two germline ends. Germline V lookup: CDR1 LGHDT, CDR2 YNNKEL (reference sequence). The CDR3 protein is CASSQIGNTEAFF. CDR3 coding DNA: TGTGCCAGCAGCCAGATCGGGAACACTGAAGCTTTCTTT.

This clone has more than one count but fewer than ten. This sequence joins TRBV2 and TRBJ1-3; TRBD1 matches 7 bases. The CDR3 sequence is 15 residues long. CDR1 SNHLY and CDR2 FYNNEI come from the germline V gene. The J segment lost 3 bases and the V segment lost 6 bases, leaving 8 bases of the junction unmatched. Written as DNA, the CDR3 is TGTGCCAGCAGGTTGGGGACAGCCAGTGGAAACACCATATATTTT. Protein: CASRLGTASGNTIYF.

The V gene is TRBV3-1 (or the pseudogene TRBV3-2), the J gene TRBJ2-7; TRBD1 agrees at 12 bases. The CDR3 sequence is 15 residues long. In germline, CDR1 is LGHDT, CDR2 YNNKEL (reference sequence). The V gene end was trimmed by 5 bases and the J gene end by 5 bases; junction bases not matched to a gene: 7. CDR3 sequence (DNA): TGTGCCAGCAGCGCCCGGGACAGGGGGCACGACGAGCAGTACTTC. Translating gives CASSARDRGHDEQYF.

This chain's CDR3 is CASSWGQGGSTGNTIYF. Written as DNA, the CDR3 is TGTGCCAGCAGCTGGGGACAGGGCGGGTCAACTGGAAACACCATATATTTT. The chain employs TRBV5-6 and TRBJ1-3, with 9 bases that match TRBD1. CDR1 SGHDT and CDR2 YYEEEE come from the germline V gene. The CDR3 runs to 17 residues. V shed 3 bases, J shed 2 bases, and the junction held 9 bases outside the gene matches.

The chain employs TRBV6-5 and TRBJ1-1, with D unclear. This CDR3 is built from 15 residues. Trimming left V 6 bases short and J 2 bases short, with 16 bases between. Germline lookup yields CDR1 MNHEY and CDR2 SVGAGI. As DNA, the CDR3 is TGTGCCAGCAGCTCTTCATCAGTGGTTAACACTGAAGCTTTCTTT. It is translated as CASSSSSVVNTEAFF.

The rearrangement uses TRBV6-2 or TRBV6-3 and TRBJ2-2; weak D call: TRBD1 (6 bases). V lost 5 bases and J lost 1, with 17 bases in between. CDR1 and CDR2 from the germline V gene are MNHEY and SVGEGT. This CDR3 spans 17 amino acids. CDR3 in amino acids: CASSTDRSTWNTGELFF. CDR3 DNA: TGTGCCAGCAGTACTGACAGGTCCACTTGGAACACCGGGGAGCTGTTTTTT.

The chain combines TRBV9 with TRBJ1-4; 8 bases fit TRBD1. J lost 8 bases, V lost 2 bases, and 11 bases had no gene match. This CDR3 is 16 amino acids long. CDR1 and CDR2 from the germline V gene are SGDLS and YYNGEE. This chain's CDR3 is CASSVYPGGAEEKLFF. The DNA of the CDR3 is TGTGCCAGCAGCGTCTATCCAGGGGGCGCGGAGGAAAAACTGTTTTTT.